The present TCR beta chain was sequenced within a study of blood T cell repertoires in COVID-19. Study overall: Specimens from acute and convalescent COVID-19 originated in the United States, Italy and Spain. The analysed material was cDNA or gDNA that came from T cells, B-cell-depleted T cells, or PBMCs.

J lost 6 bases, V lost 2 bases, and 8 bases had no gene match. Per the germline V gene, CDR1 is MNHEY and CDR2 is SVGAGI. The CDR3 totals 15 residues. Under the authors' procedure: Amplification from reference gene primers served as the basis for estimated nucleated cell counts. Clones were read by immunoSEQ multiplex PCR, and TCRdb kept only the in-frame ones, dropping some. Clonal size and the V and J genes are those of that table, whereas D and trimming came from the DNA. The sample includes more than 150,000 clones, roughly 84% of them seen just once. The sequence was collected from a man aged 50 to 59 with active or convalescent COVID-19. Material: peripheral blood. This chain connects TRBV6-5 to TRBJ2-7; 9 bases align to TRBD1. The CDR3 DNA sequence: TGTGCCAGCAGTTACCAGCAGACAGGGGGTGCCGAGCAGTACTTC. This encodes CASSYQQTGGAEQYF.